This T cell receptor (beta chain) appears in the sequencing data of a study of STAT5B mutations in CD4+ large granular lymphocyte leukemia. Profiling relied on immunoSEQ multiplex PCR, and the TCRdb table lists in-frame clones only, not all of them. The sample has 30,000 to 40,000 clones, 70% to 90% seen once. Sequencing was performed on CD4+ T cells from blood buffy coats. The receptor was isolated from a human donor in good health.

CDR3 loop: CASSLGGTDDYGYTF. The CDR3 DNA reads TGCGCCAGCAGCTTGGGGGGGACTGATGATTATGGCTACACCTTC. The genes are TRBV5-1 and TRBJ1-2; D might be TRBD1 (5 bases). CDR3 length equals 15 residues. Germline V gene data show CDR1 as SGHRS and CDR2 as YFSETQ. The V gene lost 0 bases and the J gene lost 5 bases, with 14 bases spanning the gap.